This passage covers 23 T cell receptor beta chains from one sample sequenced in a study of CD8+CD57+ T cells in acquired aplastic anemia. Using genomic DNA as the template, TCR beta VDJ and CDR3 profiling was carried out. Each CDR3 protein is one row after TCRdb ran MiXCR on the reads. Among around 160,000 distinct CDR3 sequences listed, around 50% were seen once. Sequenced patients had shown CD8+CD57+ cell expansion by flow cytometry. The sequenced material came from sorted CD4+, CD8+, or CD8+CD57+ T cells (not recorded which) from PBMCs. These receptor sequences come from a human donor with aplastic anemia.

This clonotype occurred many times. V is TRBV25-1 and J is TRBJ1-2, with 8 bases that match TRBD1. The CDR3 is 17 residues long. The germline V gene has CDR1 MGHDK and CDR2 SYGVNS. The ends lost 2 bases at V and 1 base at J; junction bases unmatched: 9. CDR3 DNA: TGTGCCAGCAGTGAAATGGGATGGGACAGGAGTAACTATGGCTACACCTTC. Its protein is CASSEMGWDRSNYGYTF.

The chain carries TRBV20-1 and TRBJ2-2; the D is unclear. CDR1 is DFQATT and CDR2 is SNEGSKA in the germline V gene (reference sequence). The CDR3 length is 14 residues. V was cut by 0 bases and J by 1 base, with 6 bases left in between. The CDR3 region has the DNA TGCAGTGCTAGAGATTCCCTGAACACCGGGGAGCTGTTTTTT. This sequence encodes CSARDSLNTGELFF.

In its sample, this clonotype was seen many times. The CDR3 loop is CASGGGTGPYNEQFF. In DNA form, the CDR3 reads TGTGCCAGCGGGGGAGGAACAGGACCCTACAATGAGCAGTTCTTC. This chain connects TRBV7-2 to TRBJ2-1; D perhaps matches TRBD2 (6 bases). Germline lookup yields CDR1 SGHTA and CDR2 FQGNSA. Trimming took off 8 bases at V and 2 bases at J, with 16 bases between the two ends. The CDR3 spans 15 residues. The whole variable domain, filled in from reference TRBV7-2 and TRBJ2-1, reads GAGVSQSPSNKVTEKGKDVELRCDPISGHTALYWYRQSLGQGLEFLIYFQGNSAPDKSGLPSDRFSAERTGGSVSTLTIQRTQQEDSAVYLCASGGGTGPYNEQFFGPGTRLTVL.

The chain recombines TRBV5-1 with TRBJ2-6, with D tentatively TRBD1 (6 bases). The germline V gene has CDR1 SGHRS and CDR2 YFSETQ. The V end was cut by 0 bases, the J end by 1 base, with 8 bases between. The CDR3 loop spans 16 amino acids. Here the CDR3 reads CASSLATGSGANVLTF. DNA for the CDR3: TGCGCCAGCAGCTTGGCAACAGGGTCTGGGGCCAACGTCCTGACTTTC.

A remark on this clonotype: Possible read error: a much larger clone is one base away. No conserved phenylalanine or tryptophan is present at the end of the CDR3, so a read error is the likely explanation. This chain connects TRBV6-1 to TRBJ1-1; weak D call: TRBD1 (5 bases). The CDR3 spans 14 residues. From germline, CDR1 is MNHNS and CDR2 SASEGT. Trimming cost V 6 bases and J 2 bases, with 13 bases left between them. CDR3 DNA sequence: TGTGCCAGCAGCCGAACAGGTTCAAACACTGAAGCTTTCTCT. Encoded protein: CASSRTGSNTEAFS.

The sample holds many counts of this clonotype. The V and J genes are TRBV20-1 and TRBJ1-5, with TRBD1 matching over 7 bases. Germline CDR1 is DFQATT and CDR2 is SNEGSKA (reference sequence). Losses at the gene ends were 1 base for V and 0 bases for J; bases not matched to a gene: 6. The CDR3 covers 16 residues. The CDR3: CSARAPGGDSNQPQHF. The CDR3 region has the DNA TGCAGTGCTAGAGCCCCAGGGGGGGATAGCAATCAGCCCCAGCATTTT.

The V and J genes are TRBV25-1 and TRBJ2-7; D not resolved. The CDR3 runs to 11 residues. The V and J ends lost 7 bases and 9 bases respectively, with 13 bases between them. Germline V gene data show CDR1 as MGHDK and CDR2 as SYGVNS. The CDR3 DNA reads TGTGCCAGCAAGGAACTCACGCGGCAGTACTTC. This sequence encodes CASKELTRQYF.

This clonotype was recorded once. The chain combines TRBV19 with TRBJ1-3; no definite D call. Trimming removed 6 bases at V and 2 bases at J, with 8 bases between. The CDR3 is 13 amino acids. CDR1 and CDR2 from the germline V gene are LNHDA and SQIVND (reference sequence). The CDR3 reads CASRVGPGNTIYF. The CDR3 DNA reads TGTGCCAGTAGAGTGGGTCCTGGAAACACCATATATTTT.

This clonotype was detected many times. In nucleotides, the CDR3 is TGTGCCAGCAGCCCCGGGACAACTGGAAACACCATATATTTT. It yields the protein CASSPGTTGNTIYF. This chain connects TRBV12-3 or TRBV12-4 to TRBJ1-3, with a weak D call TRBD1 (6 bases). The CDR3 loop spans 14 amino acids. Between the trimmed V and J ends, which lost 6 bases and 2 bases, there was a span of 11 bases.

This clonotype was detected only once. A much larger clone lies a single base off, so this may be a read error. V usage is TRBV9 and J usage is TRBJ2-1; D unresolved. This CDR3 spans 13 amino acids. Trimming stripped 0 bases from V and 10 bases from J, with 11 bases between. Per germline, CDR1 SGDLS and CDR2 YYNGEE. The CDR3 sequence: CASSVVGGPEQFF. As DNA, the CDR3 is TGTGCCAGCAGCGTAGTTGGTGGTCCCGAGCAGTTCTTC.

The sample holds many counts of this clonotype. The genes are TRBV5-1 and TRBJ2-7; weak D call: TRBD2 (5 bases). CDR3 length equals 15 residues. Germline V gene sequence: CDR1 SGHRS, CDR2 YFSETQ. Trimming cost V 0 bases and J 1 base, with 11 bases left between them. The CDR3 here is CASSLAPSSSYEQYF. The CDR3 DNA sequence: TGCGCCAGCAGCTTGGCTCCTAGCTCATCCTACGAGCAGTACTTC. Filled out from reference TRBV5-1 and TRBJ2-7, the complete variable domain reads KAGVTQTPRYLIKTRGQQVTLSCSPISGHRSVSWYQQTPGQGLQFLFEYFSETQRNKGNFPGRFSGRQFSNSRSEMNVSTLELGDSALYLCASSLAPSSSYEQYFGPGTRLTVT.

The genes are TRBV6-5 and TRBJ2-5; TRBD2 might be the D (5 bases). Germline V gene sequence: CDR1 MNHEY, CDR2 SVGAGI. V lost 0 bases and J lost 5, with 13 bases in between. The CDR3 covers 15 residues. As DNA, the CDR3 is TGTGCCAGCAGTTACTCAAGAGGGCACCGTGAGACCCAGTACTTC. Protein sequence: CASSYSRGHRETQYF.

The chain carries TRBV7-3 and TRBJ1-5; tentative D call: TRBD1 (6 bases). The CDR3 has 14 residues. Trimming took 5 bases from V and 6 from J, leaving 14 bases between them. Per the germline V gene, CDR1 is SGHTA and CDR2 is FQGTGA. The CDR3 DNA reads TGTGCCAGCAGCCAGGGGAGGGCAGGTCAGCCCCAGCATTTT. It translates to CASSQGRAGQPQHF.

V usage is TRBV15 and J usage is TRBJ2-7, with 7 bases identical to TRBD1. The CDR3 length is 15 residues. The J segment lost 2 bases and the V segment lost 3 bases, leaving 7 bases of the junction unmatched. Germline CDR1 and CDR2: LNHNV and YYDKDF (reference sequence). The CDR3, as DNA: TGTGCCACCAGCAGCTTGGACAGGTCCGCCTACGAGCAGTACTTC. As protein: CATSSLDRSAYEQYF. Combining the CDR3 with reference TRBV15 and TRBJ2-7 gives the whole variable domain DAMVIQNPRYQVTQFGKPVTLSCSQTLNHNVMYWYQQKSSQAPKLLFHYYDKDFNNEADTPDNFQSRRPNTSFCFLDIRSPGLGDTAMYLCATSSLDRSAYEQYFGPGTRLTVT.

This clonotype was picked up many times. The chain couples TRBV12-3 or TRBV12-4 to TRBJ1-5; D not certain. With 3 bases removed from V and 5 bases from J, the gap between germline ends came to 8 bases. The CDR3 runs 13 residues. The CDR3 nucleotides read TGTGCCAGCAGTTTGTCCAGCGATCAGCCCCAGCATTTT. It yields the protein CASSLSSDQPQHF.

This clonotype has a count of ten or more. CDR3 bases: TGCAGTGCTAGAGTCCGGACACCGAGCTCTGGGGCCAACGTCCTGACTTTC. This gives the protein CSARVRTPSSGANVLTF. This sequence joins TRBV20-1 and TRBJ2-6; possible D gene TRBD1, 5 bases. Germline loops: CDR1 DFQATT, CDR2 SNEGSKA (reference sequence). The length of the CDR3 is 17 residues. V lost 1 base to trimming and J lost 0 bases, with 13 bases between them.

The CDR3 sequence is CASTFGAASGGTQYF. CDR3 DNA: TGCGCCAGCACTTTCGGAGCCGCGTCGGGGGGTACGCAGTATTTT. The V call is TRBV10-2, the J call TRBJ2-3; 7 bases agree with TRBD2. The CDR3 extends over 15 amino acids. The germline V gene has CDR1 WSHSY and CDR2 SAAADI. The V gene end was trimmed by 7 bases and the J gene end by 8 bases; junction bases not matched to a gene: 15.

This clonotype has more than one count but fewer than ten. The V and J genes are TRBV2 and TRBJ2-5; no clear D gene. The CDR3 is made up of 10 amino acids. V was cut by 1 base and J by 6 bases, with 0 bases left in between. Germline V lookup: CDR1 SNHLY, CDR2 FYNNEI. The CDR3: CASSEETQYF. CDR3 DNA sequence: TGTGCCAGCAGTGAAGAGACCCAGTACTTC.

The rearrangement links TRBV2 to TRBJ1-2; the D is unclear. CDR1 and CDR2 from the germline V gene are SNHLY and FYNNEI. This CDR3 is 12 amino acids long. V was trimmed by 4 bases and J by 8 bases, leaving 11 bases between them. The CDR3, as DNA: TGTGCCAGCAGTGCACCCCAACGGGGCTACACCTTC. Translated: CASSAPQRGYTF.

The V gene is TRBV6-6, the J gene TRBJ1-6; 7 bases fit TRBD1. Germline V lookup: CDR1 MNHNY, CDR2 SVGAGI (reference sequence). CDR3 length: 11 residues. DNA for the CDR3: TGTGGGAGCAGGGGGAATTCACCCCTCCACTTT. This codes for CGSRGNSPLHF.

The V and J genes are TRBV7-9 and TRBJ1-4; no clear D gene. Trimming removed 3 bases from V and 7 bases from J, with 9 bases in between. The CDR3 has 13 residues. Germline CDR1 SEHNR, CDR2 FQNEAQ (reference sequence). The CDR3 is CASSLGLVEKLFF. The CDR3 region has the DNA TGTGCCAGCAGCTTGGGTCTGGTTGAAAAACTGTTTTTT.

The chain carries TRBV20-1 and TRBJ1-4; D ambiguous. The V end lost 1 base, the J end lost 13 bases, and 10 bases lay between the germline ends. Germline V gives CDR1 DFQATT, CDR2 SNEGSKA (reference sequence). The CDR3 is 11 amino acids. Written as DNA, the CDR3 is TGCAGTGCTAGAGCTACCGGACGACTGTTTTTT. This translates into CSARATGRLFF.

This sequence joins TRBV3-1 and TRBJ1-1; unclear D gene. V was trimmed by 0 bases and J by 0 bases, leaving 8 bases between them. The germline CDR1 and CDR2 sequences are LGHDT and YNNKEL (reference sequence). There are 15 residues in the CDR3. This CDR3 is CASSQDLGMNTEAFF. The CDR3 nucleotides are TGTGCCAGCAGCCAAGACCTAGGGATGAACACTGAAGCTTTCTTT. The variable domain in full, completed from reference TRBV3-1 and TRBJ1-1, reads DTAVSQTPKYLVTQMGNDKSIKCEQNLGHDTMYWYKQDSKKFLKIMFSYNNKELIINETVPNRFSPKSPDKAHLNLHINSLELGDSAVYFCASSQDLGMNTEAFFGQGTRLTVV.